This TCR beta chain appears in the sequencing data of a study of cytomegalovirus exposure and HLA in healthy donors. Whole-study context: In terms of ancestry, the Caucasian-associated cluster contained roughly 81% of the approximately 400 genotyped donors.

Germline V CDR1 and CDR2: SNHLY, FYNNEI. The V gene lost 6 bases and the J gene lost 4 bases, with 13 bases spanning the gap. The CDR3 extends over 14 amino acids. PCR used 60 Vbeta primers and 13 Jbeta primers. This table comes from immunoSEQ multiplex PCR, and its TCRdb copy is limited to in-frame clones, with some not included. The profile shows 150,000 or so clones, 80% to 90% of them singletons. V is TRBV2 and J is TRBJ2-1, with D possibly matching TRBD1 (6 bases). This TCR was recovered from a woman under 30 in good health and CMV-seronegative. Material: PBMCs. CDR3: CASRDSEAYNEQFF. CDR3 sequence (DNA): TGTGCCAGCAGGGACAGCGAGGCGTACAATGAGCAGTTCTTC.